The 20 T cell receptor beta chains given below trace back to one sample, sequenced in a study of cytotoxic CD8 clonotypes in ibrutinib-treated CLL. The assay was immunoSEQ multiplex PCR, and TCRdb's table has in-frame clones only and misses some. The data contain 330,000 or so clones, about 61% of them singletons. The sample consisted of PBMCs, taken after 36 months of ibrutinib treatment. All receptors derive from a human donor with chronic lymphocytic leukemia.

The CDR3 DNA sequence: TGTGCCAGCAGCTTTCTATCAGCCGCGGGTGAAAAACTGTTTTTT. It translates to CASSFLSAAGEKLFF. V and J are TRBV7-9 and TRBJ1-4; D is undetermined. In germline, CDR1 is SEHNR, CDR2 FQNEAQ (reference sequence). V was shortened by 3 bases and J by 7 bases, with 15 bases between the two germline ends. The length of the CDR3 is 15 residues.

This clone was found once. The chain recombines TRBV7-6 with TRBJ2-2, with TRBD1 identical over 8 bases. The CDR3 covers 15 residues. V lost 5 bases to trimming and J lost 1 base; unmatched junction nucleotides: 3. CDR1 is SGHVS and CDR2 is FNYEAQ in the germline V gene. CDR3 nucleotide sequence: TGTGCCAGCAGCGCGGGGACAGGGAACACCGGGGAGCTGTTTTTT. Encoded protein: CASSAGTGNTGELFF.

V gene TRBV29-1 combines with J gene TRBJ1-3, with D perhaps TRBD1 (6 bases). The V and J ends lost 4 bases and 0 bases respectively, with 16 bases between them. The CDR3 is 16 residues long. Per germline, CDR1 SQVTM and CDR2 ANQGSEA. Written as DNA, the CDR3 is TGCAGCGTTGGGGCGGGACATAGCTACTCTGGAAACACCATATATTTT. This codes for CSVGAGHSYSGNTIYF. Complete variable domain (other parts from reference TRBV29-1 and TRBJ1-3): SAVISQKPSRDICQRGTSLTIQCQVDSQVTMMFWYRQQPGQSLTLIATANQGSEATYESGFVIDKFPISRPNLTFSTLTVSNMSPEDSSIYLCSVGAGHSYSGNTIYFGEGSWLTVV.

V and J are TRBV29-1 and TRBJ2-1; weak D call: TRBD2 (5 bases). V was pared by 3 bases and J by 4 bases, with 13 bases between. The CDR3 runs 14 residues. CDR1 is SQVTM and CDR2 is ANQGSEA in the germline V gene. The DNA for the CDR3 is TGCAGCGTTGAGCGGGTAGGCAATTACAATGAGCAGTTCTTC. Protein sequence: CSVERVGNYNEQFF.

In this sample, this clone turned up a few times. The gene calls are TRBV5-1 and TRBJ2-7; 9 bases fit TRBD1. This CDR3 is 15 amino acids long. CDR1 SGHRS and CDR2 YFSETQ come from the germline V gene. V lost 6 bases, J lost 5 bases, and 12 bases stayed unmatched. The CDR3, as DNA: TGCGCCAGCAACTCCGGGACAGGGAATCCCCACGAGCAGTACTTC. This translates into CASNSGTGNPHEQYF.

This clone was seen once. The chain employs TRBV6-5 and TRBJ1-3, with a possible D match to TRBD1 (5 bases). The germline CDR1 and CDR2 sequences are MNHEY and SVGAGI. The V end was cut by 6 bases, the J end by 0 bases, with 12 bases between. The length of the CDR3 is 15 residues. The CDR3 loop is CASRNRRLSGNTIYF. The DNA of the CDR3 is TGTGCCAGCAGAAACAGGCGTCTCTCTGGAAACACCATATATTTT.

This clone has more than one count but fewer than ten. The chain is built from TRBV2 and TRBJ2-6; D may be TRBD1 (5 bases). V shed 4 bases and J shed 0 bases, with 10 bases lying between them. CDR1 and CDR2 (germline): SNHLY, FYNNEI. The CDR3 covers 16 residues. The CDR3 bases are TGTGCCAGCAGTGGTGACAGCCACTCTGGGGCCAACGTCCTGACTTTC. It translates to CASSGDSHSGANVLTF.

Only a few counts were recorded for this clone. The chain carries TRBV6-6 and TRBJ2-1; 7 nucleotides agree with TRBD2. Germline CDR1 is MNHNY and CDR2 is SVGAGI (reference sequence). The CDR3 has 14 amino acids. V was pared by 7 bases and J by 2 bases, with 5 bases of the junction left unmatched. In DNA, the CDR3 is TGTGCCAGCAAATCCGGGACTACCTACAATGAGCAGTTCTTC. It encodes CASKSGTTYNEQFF.

This rearrangement joins TRBV5-1 to TRBJ1-1, with TRBD1 as a possible D gene (5 bases). Trimming removed 4 bases at V and 3 bases at J, with 19 bases between. Germline CDR1 and CDR2: SGHRS and YFSETQ. The CDR3 runs to 16 residues. The CDR3 DNA reads TGCGCCAGCAGCCTTGGAGGGCGGGGCGTGGACACTGAAGCTTTCTTT. It is translated as CASSLGGRGVDTEAFF.

J is TRBJ2-6 and V is TRBV4-1; D is unresolved. Trimming removed 2 bases at V and 0 bases at J, with 14 bases between. Germline CDR1 reads MGHRA; CDR2 reads YSYEKL. This CDR3 region has 18 residues. The CDR3 here is CASSQIPAPNSGANVLTF. Written as DNA, the CDR3 is TGCGCCAGCAGCCAAATTCCAGCCCCAAACTCTGGGGCCAACGTCCTGACTTTC.

J is TRBJ1-2 and V is TRBV9; weak D call: TRBD1 (6 bases). The V end lost 0 bases, the J end lost 6 bases, and 15 bases lay between the germline ends. The CDR3 covers 15 residues. Germline CDR1 reads SGDLS; CDR2 reads YYNGEE. The CDR3 here is CASSVDPLGDNGYTF. The CDR3, as DNA: TGTGCCAGCAGCGTAGACCCCCTAGGGGACAATGGCTACACCTTC. Supplemented by reference TRBV9 and TRBJ1-2, the full variable domain reads DSGVTQTPKHLITATGQRVTLRCSPRSGDLSVYWYQQSLDQGLQFLIQYYNGEERAKGNILERFSAQQFPDLHSELNLSSLELGDSALYFCASSVDPLGDNGYTFGSGTRLTVV.

This clone has just a few counts. This chain links TRBV5-1 with TRBJ1-4, with D tentatively TRBD1 (5 bases). This CDR3 is 14 amino acids long. From germline, CDR1 is SGHRS and CDR2 YFSETQ. Trimming cost V 0 bases and J 7 bases, with 10 bases left between them. The DNA for the CDR3 is TGCGCCAGCAGCTTGGCGGGACCCGGTGAAAAACTGTTTTTT. It translates to CASSLAGPGEKLFF.

V and J are TRBV18 and TRBJ1-1, with TRBD1 identical over 10 bases. The CDR3 has 17 amino acids. V lost 2 bases to trimming and J lost 11 bases; unmatched junction nucleotides: 17. Germline values: CDR1 KGHSH, CDR2 LQKENI. The CDR3, as DNA: TGTGCCAGCTCACCAGGGACAGGGGCCACACCTGGGGCCGGGGCTTTCTTT. Translation gives CASSPGTGATPGAGAFF.

The chain uses TRBV5-4 and TRBJ2-5; possibly TRBD1 for D (5 bases). V was cut by 3 bases and J by 1 base, with 7 bases left in between. The length of the CDR3 is 13 residues. CDR1 SGHNT and CDR2 YYREEE come from the germline V gene (reference sequence). The CDR3 coding sequence is TGTGCCAGCAGCTGGGGCGTCCAAGAGACCCAGTACTTC. It codes for CASSWGVQETQYF.

This clone occurred once. J is TRBJ1-5 and V is TRBV19; TRBD1 is a possible D gene (5 bases). V lost 3 bases and J lost 3, with 12 bases in between. Per germline, CDR1 LNHDA and CDR2 SQIVND (reference sequence). This CDR3 spans 15 amino acids. CDR3 region: CASSIGKGYNQPQHF. CDR3 nucleotides: TGTGCCAGTAGTATTGGTAAGGGGTACAATCAGCCCCAGCATTTT.

The chain combines TRBV6-5 with TRBJ1-2; D not resolved. Per germline, CDR1 MNHEY and CDR2 SVGAGI. The CDR3 totals 15 residues. The V gene lost 5 bases and the J gene lost 5 bases, with 18 bases spanning the gap. For the CDR3, the DNA is TGTGCCAGCAGTCGCGGGTCCTACCACTATTATGGCTACACCTTC. As protein: CASSRGSYHYYGYTF.

The chain links TRBV15 to TRBJ2-3, with TRBD2 matching over 8 bases. The CDR3 is 14 amino acids. V shed 6 bases, J shed 4 bases, and the junction held 6 bases outside the gene matches. CDR1 and CDR2 (germline): LNHNV, YYDKDF (reference sequence). The CDR3 is CATRNGGAADTQYF. For the CDR3, the DNA is TGTGCCACCAGGAACGGGGGGGCGGCAGATACGCAGTATTTT. The full variable domain, in which reference TRBV15 and TRBJ2-3 provide the parts outside the CDR3, is DAMVIQNPRYQVTQFGKPVTLSCSQTLNHNVMYWYQQKSSQAPKLLFHYYDKDFNNEADTPDNFQSRRPNTSFCFLDIRSPGLGDTAMYLCATRNGGAADTQYFGPGTRLTVL.

V is TRBV28 and J is TRBJ1-3; D is uncertain. The germline CDR1 and CDR2 sequences are MDHEN and SYDVKM. Trimming took off 6 bases at V and 0 bases at J, with 12 bases between the two ends. This CDR3 comprises 15 residues. The DNA for the CDR3 is TGTGCCAGCAGCAAGATCCCTAGCTCTGGAAACACCATATATTTT. It translates to CASSKIPSSGNTIYF.

This clone was observed a single time. The V and J genes are TRBV2 and TRBJ2-7; 7 bases fit TRBD2. Germline trimming cut 4 bases from V and 7 bases from J; bases unmatched to any gene: 4. The length of the CDR3 is 12 residues. CDR1 and CDR2 (germline): SNHLY, FYNNEI. CDR3 nucleotide sequence: TGTGCCAGCAGTGGGGACTACTGGGAGCAGTACTTC. It yields the protein CASSGDYWEQYF.

This clone occurred once. The V call is TRBV27, the J call TRBJ2-1; D gene uncertain. This CDR3 contains 17 residues. Germline CDR1 is MNHEY and CDR2 is SMNVEV (reference sequence). The V end lost 5 bases, the J end lost 0 bases, and 17 bases lay between the germline ends. The CDR3 DNA is TGTGCCAGCAGTCCTCAAGGGCAGGCCAGCTCCTACAATGAGCAGTTCTTC. This codes for CASSPQGQASSYNEQFF.